Reported below is one T cell receptor (beta chain). The sample is drawn from a study of blood T cell repertoires in COVID-19. Study details: COVID-19 samples, acute and convalescent, were from the United States, Italy and Spain.

As originally analysed: The authors estimated nucleated cell counts from reference gene primer amplification. TCRdb's copy holds only in-frame clones and misses some; the assay was immunoSEQ multiplex PCR. V and J calls and clone size are given by that table; D and trimming were obtained from the DNA. The repertoire holds about 120,000 clones, with 85% to 90% as singletons. Germline CDR1 is SGHTA and CDR2 is FQGTGA. The J segment lost 7 bases and the V segment lost 5 bases, leaving 12 bases of the junction unmatched. This CDR3 has 16 residues. The source of this sequence is a man older than 75 with acute or convalescent COVID-19. The chain has TRBV7-3 and TRBJ1-2; TRBD1 agrees at 11 bases. The sequenced sample consisted of peripheral blood. Here the CDR3 DNA reads TGTGCCAGCAGCCCAGGACCGGGACAGGGGGTTGGTGGCTACACCTTC. It yields the protein CASSPGPGQGVGGYTF. The whole variable domain, remainder taken from reference TRBV7-3 and TRBJ1-2, is GAGVSQTPSNKVTEKGKYVELRCDPISGHTALYWYRQSLGQGPEFLIYFQGTGAADDSGLPNDRFFAVRPEGSVSTLKIQRTERGDSAVYLCASSPGPGQGVGGYTFGSGTRLTVV.